Listed here are 9 T cell receptor beta chains from one sample, sequenced in a study of shared clonotypes between healthy human individuals. The assay was immunoSEQ multiplex PCR, and TCRdb's table has in-frame clones only and misses some. The top ten hold roughly 0.13% of the sample, which has 2 million or so clones, 95% seen once. Sequenced material: naive CD4+ T cells sorted from blood. Specified subset: CD45RA+ positively selected. The receptors were sampled from a man aged 18 to 29 in good health.

On this clone: Other DNA sequences in the sample encode the same CDR3. V gene TRBV5-1 combines with J gene TRBJ2-5; D is ambiguous. V dropped 4 bases and J dropped 3 bases, with 7 bases sitting between them. The CDR3 length is 12 residues. Germline V gene lookup returns CDR1 SGHRS and CDR2 YFSETQ. The CDR3 loop reads CASSRTEETQYF. CDR3 DNA: TGCGCCAGCAGCAGAACCGAAGAGACCCAGTACTTC.

This chain joins TRBV6-5 and TRBJ2-1; 13 bases match TRBD2. This CDR3 is built from 15 residues. J was trimmed by 7 bases and V by 6 bases; bases with no gene match: 6. Germline V gene sequence: CDR1 MNHEY, CDR2 SVGAGI. This chain's CDR3 is CASRPGTSGINEQFF. The DNA for the CDR3 is TGTGCCAGCAGGCCCGGGACTAGCGGGATAAATGAGCAGTTCTTC.

The chain is built from TRBV4-2 and TRBJ2-5, with TRBD2 identical over 7 bases. Unmatched junction bases numbered 7, after V lost 0 bases and J lost 0 bases. The length of the CDR3 is 17 residues. Germline CDR1 is LGHNA and CDR2 is YNFKEQ. DNA of the CDR3: TGTGCCAGCAGCCAAGATTCAGCGGGGCGTAACCAAGAGACCCAGTACTTC. Translated: CASSQDSAGRNQETQYF.

The chain uses TRBV5-6 and TRBJ2-7, with TRBD2 matching 7 bases. Germline-derived CDR1 and CDR2 are SGHDT and YYEEEE. Losses at the gene ends were 0 bases for V and 2 bases for J; bases not matched to a gene: 5. This CDR3 region has 15 residues. The CDR3 DNA reads as TGTGCCAGCAGCTTGGTGGCTAGCGGACCCTACGAGCAGTACTTC. Amino acids: CASSLVASGPYEQYF.

The gene calls are TRBV19 and TRBJ1-2, with D perhaps matching TRBD1 (6 bases). The CDR3 covers 13 residues. Germline V gene data show CDR1 as LNHDA and CDR2 as SQIVND (reference sequence). V gave up 7 bases and J gave up 5 bases, with 14 bases separating them. The DNA for the CDR3 is TGTGCCAGTACCCAAGGGCAGGGGTATGGCTACACCTTC. Its translation is CASTQGQGYGYTF.

Concerning this clone: The sample holds other DNA sequences that translate to the same CDR3. The CDR3: CASSELADTQYF. As DNA, the CDR3 is TGTGCCAGCAGTGAACTGGCAGATACGCAGTATTTT. The chain combines TRBV2 with TRBJ2-3; no firm D call. The CDR3 runs to 12 residues. Trimming left V 2 bases short and J 4 bases short, with 4 bases between. The V gene's germline CDR1 is SNHLY and CDR2 FYNNEI.

This clone was detected only once. Other nucleotide sequences in the sample specify the same CDR3. The V gene is TRBV14, the J gene TRBJ2-1; D unclear. The CDR3 loop spans 13 amino acids. The germline gives CDR1 SGHDN, CDR2 FVKESK. V was cut by 1 base and J by 4 bases, with 5 bases left in between. CDR3 sequence: CASSQGSYNEQFF. CDR3 DNA: TGTGCCAGCAGCCAAGGTAGTTACAATGAGCAGTTCTTC.

The chain uses TRBV7-8 and TRBJ1-5; no definite D call. Germline V gives CDR1 SGHVS, CDR2 FQNEAQ. V was pared by 3 bases and J by 3 bases, with 9 bases between. The CDR3 contains 14 residues. The CDR3 sequence: CASSFQEHNQPQHF. In DNA, the CDR3 is TGTGCCAGCAGCTTCCAAGAGCACAATCAGCCCCAGCATTTT.

J is TRBJ2-2 and V is TRBV7-6; tentative D call: TRBD2 (5 bases). CDR1 is SGHVS and CDR2 is FNYEAQ in the germline V gene. V lost 2 bases to trimming and J lost 7 bases, with 14 bases between them. This CDR3 contains 15 residues. CDR3 sequence reads: CASSLRYAGDGELFF. The CDR3 coding sequence is TGTGCCAGCAGCTTACGCTATGCGGGTGACGGGGAGCTGTTTTTT. Supplemented by reference TRBV7-6 and TRBJ2-2, the full variable domain reads GAGVSQSPRYKVTKRGQDVALRCDPISGHVSLYWYRQALGQGPEFLTYFNYEAQQDKSGLPNDRFSAERPEGSISTLTIQRTEQRDSAMYRCASSLRYAGDGELFFGEGSRLTVL.